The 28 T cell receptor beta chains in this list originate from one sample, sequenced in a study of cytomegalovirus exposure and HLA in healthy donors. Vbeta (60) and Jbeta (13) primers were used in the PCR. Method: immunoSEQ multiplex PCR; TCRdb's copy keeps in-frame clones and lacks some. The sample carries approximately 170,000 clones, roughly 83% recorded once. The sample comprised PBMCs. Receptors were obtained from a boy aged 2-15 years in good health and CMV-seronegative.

CDR3 amino acids: CASTSVGANEKLFF. The DNA for the CDR3 is TGTGCCAGTACCAGCGTTGGTGCGAATGAAAAACTGTTTTTT. The chain is built from TRBV19 and TRBJ1-4; D gene unclear. The V end was cut by 7 bases, the J end by 5 bases, with 14 bases between. There are 14 residues in the CDR3. CDR1 LNHDA and CDR2 SQIVND come from the germline V gene (reference sequence).

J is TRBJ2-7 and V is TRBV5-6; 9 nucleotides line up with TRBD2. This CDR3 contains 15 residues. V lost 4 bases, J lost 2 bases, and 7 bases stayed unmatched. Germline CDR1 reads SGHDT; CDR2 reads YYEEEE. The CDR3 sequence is CASSPGGLATYEQYF. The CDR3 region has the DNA TGTGCCAGCAGCCCGGGGGGACTAGCTACCTACGAGCAGTACTTC.

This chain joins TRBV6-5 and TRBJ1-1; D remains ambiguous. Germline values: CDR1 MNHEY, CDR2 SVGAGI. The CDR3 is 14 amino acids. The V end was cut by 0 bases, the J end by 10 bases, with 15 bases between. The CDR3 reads CASSYSGGKEVAFF. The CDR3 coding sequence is TGTGCCAGCAGTTACTCTGGAGGGAAGGAGGTAGCTTTCTTT.

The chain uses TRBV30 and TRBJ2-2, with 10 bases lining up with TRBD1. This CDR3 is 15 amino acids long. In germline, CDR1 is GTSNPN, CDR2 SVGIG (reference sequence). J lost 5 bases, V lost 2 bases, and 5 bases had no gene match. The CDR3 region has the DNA TGTGCCTGGAGTTGGGACAGGGGAAGGACCGGGGAGCTGTTTTTT. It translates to CAWSWDRGRTGELFF.

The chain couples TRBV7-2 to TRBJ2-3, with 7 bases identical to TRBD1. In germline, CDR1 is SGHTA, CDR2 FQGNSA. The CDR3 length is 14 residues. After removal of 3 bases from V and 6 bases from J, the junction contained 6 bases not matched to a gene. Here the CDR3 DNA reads TGTGCCAGCAGCTTGGGACAGCATGGGGATACGCAGTATTTT. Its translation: CASSLGQHGDTQYF.

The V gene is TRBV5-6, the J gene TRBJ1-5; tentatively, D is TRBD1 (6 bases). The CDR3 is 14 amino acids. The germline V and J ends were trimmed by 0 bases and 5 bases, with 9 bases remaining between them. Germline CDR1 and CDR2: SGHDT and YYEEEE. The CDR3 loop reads CASSLGGGDQPQHF. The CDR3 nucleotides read TGTGCCAGCAGCTTGGGGGGGGGCGATCAGCCCCAGCATTTT. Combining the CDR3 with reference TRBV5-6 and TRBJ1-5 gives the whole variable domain DAGVTQSPTHLIKTRGQQVTLRCSPKSGHDTVSWYQQALGQGPQFIFQYYEEEERQRGNFPDRFSGHQFPNYSSELNVNALLLGDSALYLCASSLGGGDQPQHFGDGTRLSIL.

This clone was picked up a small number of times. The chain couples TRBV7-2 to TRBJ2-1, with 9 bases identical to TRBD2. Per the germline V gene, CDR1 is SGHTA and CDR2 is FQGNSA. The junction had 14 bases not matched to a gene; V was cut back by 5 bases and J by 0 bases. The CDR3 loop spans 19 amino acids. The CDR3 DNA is TGTGCCAGCAGCGCACTAGCGGGTCAAATCCCGGGCTCCTACAATGAGCAGTTCTTC. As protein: CASSALAGQIPGSYNEQFF.

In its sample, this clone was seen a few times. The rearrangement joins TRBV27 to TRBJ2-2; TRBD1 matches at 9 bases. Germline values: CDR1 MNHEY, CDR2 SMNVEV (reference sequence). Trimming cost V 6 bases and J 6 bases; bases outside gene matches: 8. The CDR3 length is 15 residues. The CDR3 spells CASRTGTGISGELFF. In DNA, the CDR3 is TGTGCCAGCAGAACCGGGACAGGGATTTCCGGGGAGCTGTTTTTT.

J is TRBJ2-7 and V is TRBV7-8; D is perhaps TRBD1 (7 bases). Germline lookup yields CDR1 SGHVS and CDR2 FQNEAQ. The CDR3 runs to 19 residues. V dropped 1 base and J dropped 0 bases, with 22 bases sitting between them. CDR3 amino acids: CASSLVRGIGGASSYEQYF. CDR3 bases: TGTGCCAGCAGCTTAGTCAGGGGGATTGGCGGGGCGAGCTCCTACGAGCAGTACTTC.

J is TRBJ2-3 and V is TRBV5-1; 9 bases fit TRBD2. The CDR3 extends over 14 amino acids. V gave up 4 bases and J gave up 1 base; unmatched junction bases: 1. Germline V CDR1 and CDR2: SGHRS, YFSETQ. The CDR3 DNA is TGCGCCAGCAGCCGACTAGCGGGCACAGATACGCAGTATTTT. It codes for CASSRLAGTDTQYF.

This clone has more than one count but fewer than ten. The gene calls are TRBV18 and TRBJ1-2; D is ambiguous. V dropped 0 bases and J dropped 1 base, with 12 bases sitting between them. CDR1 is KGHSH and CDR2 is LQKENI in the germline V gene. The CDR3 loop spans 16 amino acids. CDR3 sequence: CASSPPISGFNYGYTF. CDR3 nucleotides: TGTGCCAGCTCACCACCGATTTCAGGATTTAACTATGGCTACACCTTC.

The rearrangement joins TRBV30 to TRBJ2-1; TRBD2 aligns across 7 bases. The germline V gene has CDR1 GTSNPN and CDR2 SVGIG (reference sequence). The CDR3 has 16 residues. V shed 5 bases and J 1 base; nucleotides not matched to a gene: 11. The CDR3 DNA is TGTGCCTGGTCTCGTCGAGCGGGAATATCCTACAATGAGCAGTTCTTC. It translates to CAWSRRAGISYNEQFF.

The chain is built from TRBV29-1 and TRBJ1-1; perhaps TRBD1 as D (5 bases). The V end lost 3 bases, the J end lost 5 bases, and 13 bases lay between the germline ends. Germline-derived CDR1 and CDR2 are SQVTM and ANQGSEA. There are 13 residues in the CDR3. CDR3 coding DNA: TGCAGCGTTGAGGAGGGGAGAAATACTGAAGCTTTCTTT. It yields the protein CSVEEGRNTEAFF.

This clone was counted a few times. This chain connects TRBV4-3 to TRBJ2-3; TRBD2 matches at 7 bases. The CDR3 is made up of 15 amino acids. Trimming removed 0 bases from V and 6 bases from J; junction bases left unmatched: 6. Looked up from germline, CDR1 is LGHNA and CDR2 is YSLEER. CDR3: CASSQDYGRKDTQYF. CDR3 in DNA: TGCGCCAGCAGCCAAGATTACGGGAGGAAGGATACGCAGTATTTT.

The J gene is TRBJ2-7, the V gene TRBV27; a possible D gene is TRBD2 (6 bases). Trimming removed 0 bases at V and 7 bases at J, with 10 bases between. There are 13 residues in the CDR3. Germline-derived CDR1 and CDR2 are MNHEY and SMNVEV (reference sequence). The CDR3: CASSLSGGGEQYF. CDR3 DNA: TGTGCCAGCAGTTTATCGGGGGGTGGTGAGCAGTACTTC.

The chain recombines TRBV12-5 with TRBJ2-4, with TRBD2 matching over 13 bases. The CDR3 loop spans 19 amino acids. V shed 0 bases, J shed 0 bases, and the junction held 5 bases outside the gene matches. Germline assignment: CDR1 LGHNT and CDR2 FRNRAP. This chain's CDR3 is CASGLVGLAGDLAKNIQYF. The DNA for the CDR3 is TGTGCTAGTGGTTTGGTTGGACTAGCGGGGGACTTAGCCAAAAACATTCAGTACTTC.

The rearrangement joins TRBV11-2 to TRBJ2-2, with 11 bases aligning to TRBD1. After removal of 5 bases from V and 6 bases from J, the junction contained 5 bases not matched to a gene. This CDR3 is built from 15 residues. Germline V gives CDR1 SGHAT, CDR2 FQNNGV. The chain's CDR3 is CASSDRDRGSGELFF. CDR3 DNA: TGTGCCAGCAGCGACCGGGACAGGGGGTCCGGGGAGCTGTTTTTT.

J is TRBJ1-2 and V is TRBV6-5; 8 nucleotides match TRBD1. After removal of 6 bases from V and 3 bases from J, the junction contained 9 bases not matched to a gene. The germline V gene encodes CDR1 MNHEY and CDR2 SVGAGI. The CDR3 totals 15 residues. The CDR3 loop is CASSPTTGADYGYTF. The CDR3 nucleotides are TGTGCCAGCAGCCCGACGACAGGGGCCGACTATGGCTACACCTTC.

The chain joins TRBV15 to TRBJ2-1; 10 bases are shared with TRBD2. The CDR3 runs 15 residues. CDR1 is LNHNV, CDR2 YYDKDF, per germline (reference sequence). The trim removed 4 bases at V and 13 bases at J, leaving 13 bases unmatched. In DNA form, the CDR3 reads TGTGCCACCAGCAATAGTCTAGCGGGAGTGGAGGATCAGTTCTTC. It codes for CATSNSLAGVEDQFF.

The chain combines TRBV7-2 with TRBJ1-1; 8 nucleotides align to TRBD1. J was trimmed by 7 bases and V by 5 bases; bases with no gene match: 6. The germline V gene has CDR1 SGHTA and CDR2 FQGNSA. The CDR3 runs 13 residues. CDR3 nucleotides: TGTGCCAGCAGCCGCACAGGGGGTATTGAAGCTTTCTTT. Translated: CASSRTGGIEAFF.

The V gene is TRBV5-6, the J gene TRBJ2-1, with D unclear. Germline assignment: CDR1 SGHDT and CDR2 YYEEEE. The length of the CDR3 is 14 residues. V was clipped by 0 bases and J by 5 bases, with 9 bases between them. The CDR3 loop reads CASSLARTHNEQFF. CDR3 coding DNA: TGTGCCAGCAGCTTGGCTAGAACCCACAATGAGCAGTTCTTC.

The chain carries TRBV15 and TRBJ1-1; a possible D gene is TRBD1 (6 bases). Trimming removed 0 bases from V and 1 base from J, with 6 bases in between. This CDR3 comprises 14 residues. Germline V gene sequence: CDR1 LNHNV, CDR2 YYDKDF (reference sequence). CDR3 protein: CATSRETGNTEAFF. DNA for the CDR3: TGTGCCACCAGCAGAGAGACAGGGAACACTGAAGCTTTCTTT.

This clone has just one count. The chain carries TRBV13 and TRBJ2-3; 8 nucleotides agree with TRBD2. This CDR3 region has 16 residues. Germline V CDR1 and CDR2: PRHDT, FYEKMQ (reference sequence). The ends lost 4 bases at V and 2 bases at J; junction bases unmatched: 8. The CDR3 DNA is TGTGCCAGCAGCTCTGGGACTAGACGACCCACAGATACGCAGTATTTT. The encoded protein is CASSSGTRRPTDTQYF.

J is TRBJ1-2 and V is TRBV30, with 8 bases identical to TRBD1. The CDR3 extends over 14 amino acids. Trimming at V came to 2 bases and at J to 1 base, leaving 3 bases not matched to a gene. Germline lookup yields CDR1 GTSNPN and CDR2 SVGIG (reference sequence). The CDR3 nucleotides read TGTGCCTGGAGTTCAGGGGGCTATAACTATGGCTACACCTTC. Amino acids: CAWSSGGYNYGYTF.

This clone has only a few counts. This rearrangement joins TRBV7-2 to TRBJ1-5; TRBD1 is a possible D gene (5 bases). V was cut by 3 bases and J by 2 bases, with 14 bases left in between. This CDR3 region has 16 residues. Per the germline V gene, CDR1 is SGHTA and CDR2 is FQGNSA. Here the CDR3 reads CASSLRAGYGNQPQHF. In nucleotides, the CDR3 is TGTGCCAGCAGCTTGAGAGCAGGGTATGGCAATCAGCCCCAGCATTTT. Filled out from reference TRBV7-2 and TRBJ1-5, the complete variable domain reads GAGVSQSPSNKVTEKGKDVELRCDPISGHTALYWYRQSLGQGLEFLIYFQGNSAPDKSGLPSDRFSAERTGGSVSTLTIQRTQQEDSAVYLCASSLRAGYGNQPQHFGDGTRLSIL.

The CDR3 protein is CASSLALAGATDTQYF. As DNA, the CDR3 is TGTGCCAGCAGCTTAGCGCTAGCGGGGGCGACAGATACGCAGTATTTT. The chain has TRBV7-8 and TRBJ2-3; 10 nucleotides line up with TRBD2. After removal of 0 bases from V and 3 bases from J, the junction contained 3 bases not matched to a gene. The CDR3 extends over 16 amino acids. The V gene's germline CDR1 is SGHVS and CDR2 FQNEAQ.

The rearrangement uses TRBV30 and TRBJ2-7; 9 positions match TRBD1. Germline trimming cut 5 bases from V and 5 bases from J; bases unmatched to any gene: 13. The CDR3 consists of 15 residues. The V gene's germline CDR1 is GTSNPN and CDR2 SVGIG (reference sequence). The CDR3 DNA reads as TGTGCCTGGGGCCAGGGGGGGACAGGGAGGAACGAGCAGTACTTC. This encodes CAWGQGGTGRNEQYF.

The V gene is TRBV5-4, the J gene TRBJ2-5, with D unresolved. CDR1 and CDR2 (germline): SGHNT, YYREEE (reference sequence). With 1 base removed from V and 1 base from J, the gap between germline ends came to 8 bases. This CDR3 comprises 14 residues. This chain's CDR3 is CASSLSGGQETQYF. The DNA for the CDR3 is TGTGCCAGCAGCTTGTCCGGCGGCCAAGAGACCCAGTACTTC.